Following are 26 T cell receptor beta chains from one sample sequenced in a study of blood T cell repertoires in COVID-19. Profiling relied on immunoSEQ multiplex PCR, and the TCRdb table lists in-frame clones only, not all of them. In the table there are around 250,000 clones, roughly 80% of which are singletons. The sample was peripheral blood. These receptors were collected from a woman aged 18-29 years with acute or convalescent COVID-19.

This sequence joins TRBV9 and TRBJ2-2; D is unclear. The CDR3 is 14 amino acids. The germline V gene encodes CDR1 SGDLS and CDR2 YYNGEE. V lost 2 bases to trimming and J lost 1 base, with 6 bases between them. The CDR3 DNA sequence: TGTGCCAGCAGCGTGAGGTGGAACACCGGGGAGCTGTTTTTT. As protein: CASSVRWNTGELFF.

This chain links TRBV28 with TRBJ2-7, with TRBD1 as a possible D gene (5 bases). The CDR3 runs 16 residues. Trimming removed 5 bases from V and 0 bases from J, with 17 bases in between. The germline gives CDR1 MDHEN, CDR2 SYDVKM. The DNA of the CDR3 is TGTGCCAGCAGTACCCCCGATTTCAGGGTCTCCTACGAGCAGTACTTC. Translating it yields CASSTPDFRVSYEQYF.

V and J are TRBV28 and TRBJ2-1, with 9 bases lining up with TRBD1. Germline V gene lookup returns CDR1 MDHEN and CDR2 SYDVKM. CDR3 length: 19 amino acids. Germline trimming cut 6 bases from V and 2 bases from J; bases unmatched to any gene: 17. CDR3 sequence (DNA): TGTGCCAGCAGAAGAACAGGGGGCGGCGGCGGGAGTGCCTACAATGAGCAGTTCTTC. Translated: CASRRTGGGGGSAYNEQFF. The full variable domain, in which reference TRBV28 and TRBJ2-1 provide the parts outside the CDR3, is DVKVTQSSRYLVKRTGEKVFLECVQDMDHENMFWYRQDPGLGLRLIYFSYDVKMKEKGDIPEGYSVSREKKERFSLILESASTNQTSMYLCASRRTGGGGGSAYNEQFFGPGTRLTVL.

The rearrangement links TRBV7-2 to TRBJ2-7, with a possible D match to TRBD2 (5 bases). Trimming left V 6 bases short and J 6 bases short, with 18 bases between. Germline lookup yields CDR1 SGHTA and CDR2 FQGNSA. The CDR3 is made up of 14 amino acids. Here the CDR3 DNA reads TGTGCCAGCAGTAGGGTAGAGGGAGTATCCGAGCAGTACTTC. Protein product: CASSRVEGVSEQYF.

This clone was seen only once. The chain combines TRBV21-1 with TRBJ2-7; the D segment call TRBD2 is taken from the table without a DNA check. TRBV21-1 is reported as a pseudogene. The CDR3 has 16 amino acids. The CDR3 sequence: CASSPWTSGPNYEQYF. The CDR3 DNA follows: TGTGCCAGCAGCCCGTGGACTAGCGGGCCTAACTACGAGCAGTACTTC.

V and J are TRBV2 and TRBJ1-1; no firm D call. From germline, CDR1 is SNHLY and CDR2 FYNNEI. V was pared by 6 bases and J by 11 bases, with 13 bases between. The CDR3 contains 11 residues. In nucleotides, the CDR3 is TGTGCCAGCAGACGAACAGATGGGGCTTTCTTT. This encodes CASRRTDGAFF.

This chain joins TRBV6-2 or TRBV6-3 and TRBJ2-3; TRBD2 matches 10 bases. V lost 7 bases, J lost 1 base, and 14 bases stayed unmatched. Germline V lookup: CDR1 MNHEY, CDR2 SVGEGT. CDR3 length: 18 amino acids. CDR3 in DNA: TGTGCCAGCAACCCATGGACTAGCGGCGCCATCCGCACAGATACGCAGTATTTT. Encoded protein: CASNPWTSGAIRTDTQYF.

V gene TRBV27 combines with J gene TRBJ2-3, with TRBD1 identical over 7 bases. V trimming: 6 bases; J trimming: 0 bases; junction bases outside the gene matches: 12. Germline CDR1 is MNHEY and CDR2 is SMNVEV (reference sequence). This CDR3 has 17 residues. Here the CDR3 DNA reads TGTGCCAGCAGACTACGGTACAGGGGACCAAGCACAGATACGCAGTATTTT. Encoded protein: CASRLRYRGPSTDTQYF.

The gene calls are TRBV3-1 (or the pseudogene TRBV3-2) and TRBJ2-1, with 8 bases matching TRBD2. The CDR3 is 15 amino acids. Germline V gives CDR1 LGHDT, CDR2 YNNKEL (reference sequence). V trimming: 5 bases; J trimming: 10 bases; junction bases outside the gene matches: 13. The DNA for the CDR3 is TGTGCCAGCAGCGAGCACCGGGAGGGGAACCAGGAGCAGTTCTTC. Translating it yields CASSEHREGNQEQFF.

The chain has TRBV6-5 and TRBJ2-7, with a weak D call TRBD1 (5 bases). The CDR3 extends over 14 amino acids. V was shortened by 3 bases and J by 2 bases, with 11 bases between the two germline ends. Germline V gene lookup returns CDR1 MNHEY and CDR2 SVGAGI. The CDR3 region has the DNA TGTGCCAGCAGTTATTCAGGGCCGGCCTACGAGCAGTACTTC. Translated, it gives CASSYSGPAYEQYF.

The rearrangement links TRBV7-6 to TRBJ2-1; 12 nucleotides align to TRBD2. Germline-derived CDR1 and CDR2 are SGHVS and FNYEAQ. V dropped 4 bases and J dropped 3; count of bases not matched to a gene: 10. The CDR3 is 18 amino acids. The CDR3: CASSSRTSGELVYNEQFF. CDR3 nucleotide sequence: TGTGCCAGCAGCTCTAGGACTAGCGGGGAGCTCGTCTACAATGAGCAGTTCTTC. The complete variable domain, with remaining parts taken from reference TRBV7-6 and TRBJ2-1, reads GAGVSQSPRYKVTKRGQDVALRCDPISGHVSLYWYRQALGQGPEFLTYFNYEAQQDKSGLPNDRFSAERPEGSISTLTIQRTEQRDSAMYRCASSSRTSGELVYNEQFFGPGTRLTVL.

This clone was detected once. The CDR3, as DNA: TGTGCCAGCACCCTTGGGAGGGTCGGAACTGAAGCTTTCTTT. Its protein product is CASTLGRVGTEAFF. The chain employs TRBV28 and TRBJ1-1, with D unclear. Trimming stripped 7 bases from V and 5 bases from J, with 17 bases between. There are 14 residues in the CDR3. CDR1 and CDR2 (germline): MDHEN, SYDVKM.

The chain combines TRBV12-3 or TRBV12-4 with TRBJ2-7; no clear D. The germline V and J ends were trimmed by 6 bases and 6 bases, with 15 bases remaining between them. The CDR3 totals 13 residues. CDR3 amino acids: CASRLDGSREQYF. DNA for the CDR3: TGTGCCAGCAGGCTCGATGGCTCCCGCGAGCAGTACTTC.

The chain uses TRBV5-6 and TRBJ2-1, with D possibly being TRBD1 (5 bases). V was clipped by 0 bases and J by 7 bases, with 14 bases between them. The CDR3 is 15 residues long. Germline CDR1 and CDR2: SGHDT and YYEEEE. The CDR3 coding sequence is TGTGCCAGCAGCTTGGTCGGTGCAGGGCGAAATGAGCAGTTCTTC. This sequence encodes CASSLVGAGRNEQFF.

This chain connects TRBV7-2 to TRBJ2-7; 10 bases match TRBD2. Germline CDR1 is SGHTA and CDR2 is FQGNSA. Unmatched junction bases numbered 16, after V lost 5 bases and J lost 9 bases. The CDR3 loop spans 16 amino acids. The CDR3 is CASSPQLAGGFSGQYF. The CDR3 region has the DNA TGTGCCAGCAGCCCCCAATTAGCGGGAGGTTTCTCCGGGCAGTACTTC.

This rearrangement joins TRBV4-3 to TRBJ2-1; D might be TRBD1 (6 bases). CDR1 and CDR2 from the germline V gene are LGHNA and YSLEER. Trimming cost V 2 bases and J 4 bases, with 12 bases left between them. CDR3 length: 15 amino acids. This CDR3 is CASSQNWDTYNEQFF. In DNA, the CDR3 is TGCGCCAGCAGCCAAAACTGGGACACTTACAATGAGCAGTTCTTC.

Remarks on this clone: One junction end does not reproduce the germline sequence, and a read error may be involved. The genes are TRBV11-2 and TRBJ1-5, with 8 bases aligning to TRBD1. Germline V gives CDR1 SGHAT, CDR2 FQNNGV. The CDR3 extends over 14 amino acids. The CDR3 spells CASSRDRGNQPQHF. In nucleotides, the CDR3 is TGTGCCAGCAGCCGAGACAGGGGCAACCAGCCCCAGCATTTT.

The chain employs TRBV5-1 and TRBJ1-5, with a tentative D call TRBD1 (6 bases). CDR1 SGHRS and CDR2 YFSETQ come from the germline V gene. V lost 0 bases, J lost 2 bases, and 12 bases lay in between. The CDR3 length is 16 residues. CDR3 sequence (DNA): TGCGCCAGCAGCTTGGCAGGGGTAGATGGCAATCAGCCCCAGCATTTT. This gives the protein CASSLAGVDGNQPQHF.

This clone was counted between two and nine times. The chain couples TRBV4-2 to TRBJ2-1; no clear D. The germline V and J ends were trimmed by 0 bases and 7 bases, with 13 bases remaining between them. The CDR3 has 15 residues. Germline CDR1 is LGHNA and CDR2 is YNFKEQ. The CDR3 bases are TGTGCCAGCAGCCAAGATGTTGTCCTACCAAATGAGCAGTTCTTC. Its translation: CASSQDVVLPNEQFF.

The chain uses TRBV9 and TRBJ1-3; D not resolved. V lost 4 bases to trimming and J lost 0 bases, with 14 bases between them. The germline CDR1 and CDR2 sequences are SGDLS and YYNGEE. This CDR3 region has 16 residues. This CDR3 reads CASSPSVGPSGNTIYF. DNA of the CDR3: TGTGCCAGCAGCCCTAGCGTGGGCCCCTCTGGAAACACCATATATTTT. The whole variable domain, remainder taken from reference TRBV9 and TRBJ1-3, is DSGVTQTPKHLITATGQRVTLRCSPRSGDLSVYWYQQSLDQGLQFLIQYYNGEERAKGNILERFSAQQFPDLHSELNLSSLELGDSALYFCASSPSVGPSGNTIYFGEGSWLTVV.

The V call is TRBV7-9, the J call TRBJ2-3; no firm D call. CDR3 length: 15 residues. Trimming removed 1 base from V and 2 bases from J, with 10 bases in between. The germline V gene encodes CDR1 SEHNR and CDR2 FQNEAQ (reference sequence). The CDR3 nucleotides read TGTGCCAGCAGCTTAGACTTAATCCCCACAGATACGCAGTATTTT. Its protein product is CASSLDLIPTDTQYF.

The chain couples TRBV7-8 to TRBJ1-1; D may be TRBD1 (5 bases). With 5 bases removed from V and 4 bases from J, the gap between germline ends came to 14 bases. CDR1 and CDR2 (germline): SGHVS, FQNEAQ. CDR3 size: 14 residues. The CDR3 here is CASSTTRQFTEAFF. The CDR3 nucleotides are TGTGCCAGCAGCACCACTCGACAGTTCACTGAAGCTTTCTTT. Full variable domain (remainder filled in from reference TRBV7-8 and TRBJ1-1): GAGVSQSPRYKVAKRGQDVALRCDPISGHVSLFWYQQALGQGPEFLTYFQNEAQLDKSGLPSDRFFAERPEGSVSTLKIQRTQQEDSAVYLCASSTTRQFTEAFFGQGTRLTVV.

J is TRBJ2-1 and V is TRBV6-5, with D perhaps TRBD1 (6 bases). Germline CDR1 and CDR2: MNHEY and SVGAGI. The CDR3 sequence is 13 residues long. V gave up 5 bases and J gave up 4 bases, with 9 bases separating them. The CDR3 is CASSRTAYNEQFF. CDR3 nucleotide sequence: TGTGCCAGCAGTAGGACAGCGTACAATGAGCAGTTCTTC.

V usage is TRBV7-9 and J usage is TRBJ1-4; TRBD1 matches 9 bases. The CDR3 length is 13 residues. With V trimmed by 8 bases and J by 5 bases, 3 bases remained unmatched. CDR1 and CDR2 (germline): SEHNR, FQNEAQ (reference sequence). This CDR3 is CASGGQGNEKLFF. CDR3 in DNA: TGTGCCAGCGGTGGACAGGGGAATGAAAAACTGTTTTTT.

This chain links TRBV6-5 with TRBJ2-1; tentatively, D is TRBD2 (6 bases). Trimming took off 6 bases at V and 9 bases at J, with 18 bases between the two ends. The CDR3 runs to 14 residues. CDR1 and CDR2 from the germline V gene are MNHEY and SVGAGI. For the CDR3, the DNA is TGTGCCAGCAGGGAGCCCGGGACTTTGGGTGAGCAGTTCTTC. Protein sequence: CASREPGTLGEQFF.

J is TRBJ2-5 and V is TRBV28, with 9 bases lining up with TRBD1. The CDR3 is 18 residues long. CDR1 is MDHEN and CDR2 is SYDVKM in the germline V gene. J lost 5 bases, V lost 5 bases, and 18 bases had no gene match. The CDR3 coding sequence is TGTGCCAGCAGTCAACAGGGGGCGGGAGACTGGATCTTGGAGACCCAGTACTTC. Translated, it gives CASSQQGAGDWILETQYF.